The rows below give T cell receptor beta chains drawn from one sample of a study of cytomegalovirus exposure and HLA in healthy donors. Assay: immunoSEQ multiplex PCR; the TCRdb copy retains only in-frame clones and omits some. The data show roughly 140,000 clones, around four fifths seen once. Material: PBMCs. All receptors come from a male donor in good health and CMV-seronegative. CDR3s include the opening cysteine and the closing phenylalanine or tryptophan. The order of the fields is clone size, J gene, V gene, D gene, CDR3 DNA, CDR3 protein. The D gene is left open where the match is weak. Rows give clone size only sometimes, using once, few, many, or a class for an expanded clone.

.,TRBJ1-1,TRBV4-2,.,TGTGCCAGCAGCCAAGAGTGGCAGGGAAGCACTGAAGCTTTCTTT,CASSQEWQGSTEAFF
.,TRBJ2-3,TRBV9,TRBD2,TGTGCCAGCAGCGTACCTAGCGGGACCGGGACAGATACGCAGTATTTT,CASSVPSGTGTDTQYF
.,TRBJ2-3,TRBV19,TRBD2,TGTGCCAGCAGCAGTCTAGCGGCTAGCACAGATACGCAGTATTTT,CASSSLAASTDTQYF
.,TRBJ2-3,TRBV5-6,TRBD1,TGTGCCAGCAGCTTCCGGGACAGGGGGCTACATACGCAGTATTTT,CASSFRDRGLHTQYF
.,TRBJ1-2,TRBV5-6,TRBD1,TGTGCCAGCAGCTGGGACAGGGCATCGAGCTATGGCTACACCTTC,CASSWDRASSYGYTF
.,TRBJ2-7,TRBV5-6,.,TGTGCCAGCAGCTTGGACTTCTCCTACGAGCAGTACTTC,CASSLDFSYEQYF
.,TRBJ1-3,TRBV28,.,TGTGCCAGCAGTTTATTTCAGGCCGGCTCTGGAAACACCATATATTTT,CASSLFQAGSGNTIYF
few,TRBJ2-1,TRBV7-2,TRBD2,TGTGCCAGCAGCCCCCGGCGGGGGGGCCTAGGGTCCTACAATGAGCAGTTCTTC,CASSPRRGGLGSYNEQFF
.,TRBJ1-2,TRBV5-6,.,TGTGCCAGCAGCCCCGGGTGGGACTATGGCTACACCTTC,CASSPGWDYGYTF
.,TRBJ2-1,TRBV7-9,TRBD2,TGTGCCAGCAGCCGGACTAGCGGGGGGGTCATATACAATGAGCAGTTCTTC,CASSRTSGGVIYNEQFF
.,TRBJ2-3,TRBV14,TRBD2,TGTGCCAGCAGCCAACTGGCCAAGGCTAGCGGGTCCCGCACAGATACGCAGTATTTT,CASSQLAKASGSRTDTQYF